These T cell receptor beta chains were read from a single sample in a study of spatial heterogeneity in lung cancer. TCRdb independently ran MiXCR on the 5' RACE reads; one entry per CDR3 protein. The top ten clones hold under 20% of a sample with 13,000 or so distinct CDR3 sequences, 3% to 4% of them seen once. The sample here was lung tumor tissue, taken at surgery. The origin of the receptors is a male donor with early-stage non-small cell lung cancer. Both conserved end residues are part of each CDR3. A D gene is named only where the DNA matches it firmly. Size is stated as once, few, many or a size class.

J	size	D	V	DNA	CDR3
TRBJ2-1	medium-sized	TRBD2	TRBV2	TGTGCCAGCAGAAGACTAGCGGGAGCCTACAATGAGCAGTTCTTC	CASRRLAGAYNEQFF
TRBJ2-6	many	TRBD1	TRBV10-3	TGTGCCATCAGTGGCCCGGGACAGGGGGCTGGGGCCAACGTCCTGACTTTC	CAISGPGQGAGANVLTF
TRBJ2-7	many	NA	TRBV18	TGTGCCAGCTCACCAGACTACGAGCAGTACTTC	CASSPDYEQYF
TRBJ2-3	many	NA	TRBV7-3	TGTGCCAGCAGCTTAACAGAGGCTAGCCCAGATACGCAGTATTTT	CASSLTEASPDTQYF
TRBJ2-6	many	NA	TRBV5-1	TGCGCCAGCAGCCCCCCCTCTGGGGCCAACGTCCTGACTTTC	CASSPPSGANVLTF
TRBJ2-7	many	TRBD2	TRBV7-9	TGTGCCAGCAGCTTAGAGAGTAGCGGGACCTCCGAGCAGTACTTC	CASSLESSGTSEQYF
TRBJ2-7	many	TRBD1	TRBV7-9	TGTGCCAGCAGACCAGGACAGGGTAGCTCCTACGAGCAGTACTTC	CASRPGQGSSYEQYF
TRBJ2-7	many	NA	TRBV20-1	TGCAGTGCTACTATCGCCTTCAGGGGTTCCAACGAGCAGTACTTC	CSATIAFRGSNEQYF
TRBJ2-7	few	NA	TRBV12-3/TRBV12-4	TGTGCCAGCAGTAAGGACAGAATCTACGAGCAGTACTTC	CASSKDRIYEQYF
TRBJ1-1	many	NA	TRBV12-3/TRBV12-4	TGTGCCAGCACCAAGGGACAAAGGTCTGAAGCTTTCTTT	CASTKGQRSEAFF
TRBJ2-7	many	NA	TRBV6-5	TGTGCCAGCAGAAACAGGGTCCAGGGCCCCAGGGGCTCCTACGAGCAGTACTTC	CASRNRVQGPRGSYEQYF
TRBJ2-7	many	NA	TRBV7-2	TGTGCCAGCAGCTTGGGCCTGGACGAGCAGTACTTC	CASSLGLDEQYF
TRBJ2-3	many	NA	TRBV25-1	TGTGCCAGCAGTGGGCTAGCGAGCACAGATACGCAGTATTTT	CASSGLASTDTQYF
TRBJ2-1	many	NA	TRBV12-3/TRBV12-4	TGTGCCAGCAGGATGGCTGCAAGTGGGGATGAGCAGTTCTTC	CASRMAASGDEQFF
TRBJ2-7	many	NA	TRBV28	TGTGCCAGCAGTGCCAGGGGAAACGAGCAGTACTTC	CASSARGNEQYF
TRBJ1-6	many	TRBD1	TRBV7-2	TGTGCCAGCAGTCTGACAGGGGGAAATGATTCACCCCTCCACTTT	CASSLTGGNDSPLHF
TRBJ1-6	many	NA	TRBV20-1	TGCAGTGCTTCGCCCGCTGGGGATTCCTATAATTCACCCCTCCACTTT	CSASPAGDSYNSPLHF
TRBJ1-5	many	NA	TRBV10-3	TGTGCCATCAGTGAGACGGGACAATCGGTTCAGCCCCAGCATTTT	CAISETGQSVQPQHF
TRBJ2-2	medium-sized	NA	TRBV5-1	TGCGCCAGCCGTAGACAGCTAGTGAACACCGGGGAGCTGTTTTTT	CASRRQLVNTGELFF
TRBJ2-7	many	NA	TRBV5-3	TGTGCCAGAAGTCGGGTAAGCTCCTACGAGCAGTACTTC	CARSRVSSYEQYF
TRBJ1-6	many	NA	TRBV3-1	TGTGCCAGCAGTCAAAAACCCCCAATTTCACCCCTCCACTTT	CASSQKPPISPLHF
TRBJ1-1	many	TRBD1	TRBV19	TGTGCCAGTAACCCAATGACAGGGAAGCGGGACACTGAAGCTTTCTTT	CASNPMTGKRDTEAFF
TRBJ2-7	many	NA	TRBV7-9	TGTGCCAGCAGCGCCCCTTCGGGACTGTCTACGATGCACTTC	CASSAPSGLSTMHF
TRBJ1-5	few	NA	TRBV4-1	TGCGCCAGCAGCCAAGAGGTTTATAGCAATCAGCCCCAGCATTTT	CASSQEVYSNQPQHF
TRBJ2-5	many	NA	TRBV27	TGTGCCAGCAGTCCGACCGGGCAGGACCGGTGGACCCAGTACTTC	CASSPTGQDRWTQYF
TRBJ1-5	few	NA	TRBV20-1	TGCAGTGCCCCCCAGGGCAGCAATCAGCCCCAGCATTTT	CSAPQGSNQPQHF
TRBJ2-3	many	NA	TRBV12-3/TRBV12-4	TGTGCCAGCAGTTTCTCCGGGGCTAGCACAGATACGCAGTATTTT	CASSFSGASTDTQYF
TRBJ2-1	many	NA	TRBV20-1	TGCAGTGCTAGAAGGTCTGAAAGGGCACCCGATGAGCAGTTCTTC	CSARRSERAPDEQFF
TRBJ1-2	medium-sized	NA	TRBV7-2	TGTGCCAGCAGCTTAGTCGCAGGAATGTATGGCTACACCTTC	CASSLVAGMYGYTF
TRBJ1-2	many	NA	TRBV4-2	TGTGCCAGCAGCCAAGATCTCCGGGGGCGCGAATATGGCTACACCTTC	CASSQDLRGREYGYTF
TRBJ1-6	many	TRBD1	TRBV12-3/TRBV12-4	TGTGCCAGCAGGCCGGGACAGGGGACTTCACCCCTCCACTTT	CASRPGQGTSPLHF
TRBJ1-4	large	NA	TRBV7-2	TGTGCCAGCAGCTTATCGTCCAGGGTGACCCTCTATGAAAAACTGTTTTTT	CASSLSSRVTLYEKLFF
TRBJ2-1	many	NA	TRBV3-1	TGTGCCAGCAGCCAAGGGGGTCCTACTTTCTCCTACAATGAGCAGTTCTTC	CASSQGGPTFSYNEQFF
TRBJ1-2	many	NA	TRBV20-1	TGCAGTGCTGACAGCTATGGCTACACCTTC	CSADSYGYTF
TRBJ2-7	medium-sized	NA	TRBV12-3/TRBV12-4	TGTGCCAGCAGTGGGGGGACGGGGAGCTCCTACGAGCAGTACTTC	CASSGGTGSSYEQYF
TRBJ2-3	many	TRBD2	TRBV7-2	TGTGCCAGCAGCTTTGCTCCGGGGACTAGACGTGCAGATACGCAGTATTTT	CASSFAPGTRRADTQYF
TRBJ1-4	many	NA	TRBV4-2	TGTGCCAGCAGCCAAGATCAGAGGCCCACTAATGAAAAACTGTTTTTT	CASSQDQRPTNEKLFF
TRBJ1-4	many	NA	TRBV24-1	TGTGCCACCGGAATAACTAATGAAAAACTGTTTTTT	CATGITNEKLFF